Only a few counts were recorded for the clone carrying this T cell receptor (beta chain). Noted time point: peripheral blood 6 weeks after treatment start. Germline V CDR1 and CDR2: SEHNR, FQNEAQ (reference sequence). The CDR3 is 13 amino acids. Trimming removed 5 bases from V and 4 bases from J, with 9 bases in between. The method was immunoSEQ multiplex PCR; TCRdb's version includes in-frame clones alone and lacks a portion of them. The sample gives tens of thousands of clones, about 88% of which show up once; about 23% is in the top ten. These data belong to a study of PD-L1 blockade in urothelial cancer. Looking at the study overall: The patients first took atezolizumab in about 2014, receiving 1,200 mg intravenously every 3 weeks.

The sample was PBMCs, taken around atezolizumab (anti-PD-L1) treatment. This clonotype was sampled from a man in his sixties with urothelial cancer. The rearrangement joins TRBV7-9 to TRBJ1-3; D remains unclear. CDR3 protein: CASSASWGNTIYF. The CDR3 DNA reads as TGTGCCAGCAGCGCTAGTTGGGGAAACACCATATATTTT.